A selection of T cell receptor beta chains follows, all from one sample in a study of blood T cell repertoires in COVID-19. Profiling relied on immunoSEQ multiplex PCR, and the TCRdb table lists in-frame clones only, not all of them. The top ten clones hold about 2.4% of a sample with about 220,000 clones, approximately 85% of them seen once. What was sequenced was peripheral blood. The origin of the receptors is a woman aged 70-85 years with COVID-19, enrolled during active disease. Each CDR3 is given with its conserved first and last residue. The order of the fields is J gene, D gene, clone size, V gene, CDR3 DNA, CDR3 protein. D genes are given only for firm matches. Where a row states a size, it is once, few, many or the class of an expanded clone; other rows omit it.

>TRBJ2-1|-|-|TRBV7-3
TGTGCCAGCAGCATCGGGAGCCCCAATGAGCAGTTCTTC
CASSIGSPNEQFF
>TRBJ2-5|-|-|TRBV5-1
TGCGCCAGCAGCCTCAGACAGAAAGAGACCCAGTACTTC
CASSLRQKETQYF
>TRBJ2-2|TRBD2|-|TRBV6-1
TGTGCCAGCAGTGGACTAGCGGGGGGGCCTCGAACGTCGAACACCGGGGAGCTGTTTTTT
CASSGLAGGPRTSNTGELFF
>TRBJ2-3|-|-|TRBV5-1
TGCGCCAGCAGCCAAGGCGGAGCTAGCACAGATACGCAGTATTTT
CASSQGGASTDTQYF
>TRBJ2-7|-|-|TRBV30
TGTGCCTGGAGGAGGCCATCCCTGAACACCTACGAGCAGTACTTC
CAWRRPSLNTYEQYF
>TRBJ1-2|-|few|TRBV29-1
TGCAGCGTTAAAAGTAGCGGCCAGGAGGTAGGGGGCTACACCTTC
CSVKSSGQEVGGYTF
>TRBJ2-1|-|few|TRBV11-3
TGTGCCAGCAGCTTATTGCGGTCAGGGGAGCAGTTCTTC
CASSLLRSGEQFF
>TRBJ2-1|-|-|TRBV19
TGTGCCAGTAGTATAGAGGACAGCCCCTACAATGAGCAGTTCTTC
CASSIEDSPYNEQFF
>TRBJ2-6|-|-|TRBV6-5
TGTGCCACCGACAGCCTAAGCTCTGGGGCCAACGTCCTGACTTTC
CATDSLSSGANVLTF
>TRBJ2-7|-|-|TRBV7-6
TGTGCCAGCAGCCAGGCACAGGTAATCGGCTCCTACGAGCAGTACTTC
CASSQAQVIGSYEQYF
>TRBJ2-5|-|-|TRBV6-1
TGTGCCAGCAGTGAAGAGGCCAGGGCGCCGGTGGATGAGACCCAGTACTTC
CASSEEARAPVDETQYF
>TRBJ1-4|-|few|TRBV19
TGTGCCAGTAGTATCTCTGGACAGACAAGAGGAGGTGAAAAACTGTTTTTT
CASSISGQTRGGEKLFF
>TRBJ2-2|-|-|TRBV6-2/TRBV6-3
TGTGCCAGCAGCAACAGGGTCGGCGGGGAGCTGTTTTTT
CASSNRVGGELFF
>TRBJ2-1|TRBD2|-|TRBV6-2/TRBV6-3
TGTGCCAGCAGTTACTCTAGCGGGAGGGCCTCCTACAATGAGCAGTTCTTC
CASSYSSGRASYNEQFF
>TRBJ2-2|-|-|TRBV11-2
TGTGCCAGCACCCTACTCGACACCGGGGAGCTGTTTTTT
CASTLLDTGELFF
>TRBJ1-2|TRBD1|-|TRBV2
TGTGCCAGCAGTGGTTCGGACAGGGGGATTCTTTACTATGGCTACACCTTC
CASSGSDRGILYYGYTF
>TRBJ1-4|-|-|TRBV18
TGTGCCAGCTCACCCGGACAGCTTAATGAAAAACTGTTTTTT
CASSPGQLNEKLFF
>TRBJ2-3|-|-|TRBV4-2
TGTGCCAGCAGCCTCAGTAGTCCGGGGAGCACAGATACGCAGTATTTT
CASSLSSPGSTDTQYF
>TRBJ2-2|-|-|TRBV6-5
TGTGCCAGCAGTTACCCGGGAACCGGGGAGCTGTTTTTT
CASSYPGTGELFF
>TRBJ1-5|-|-|TRBV11-2
TGTGCCAGCAGCTTAGATAGCCGGGTTCGTCAGCCCCAGCATTTT
CASSLDSRVRQPQHF
>TRBJ1-5|-|-|TRBV9
TGTGCCAGCAGCGTTGGAGGGGCCGACAATCAGCCCCAGCATTTT
CASSVGGADNQPQHF
>TRBJ2-7|-|-|TRBV4-1
TGCGCCAGCAGCCAAGAGGAGAGTTCCGTCCACGAGCAGTACTTC
CASSQEESSVHEQYF
>TRBJ2-7|TRBD1|-|TRBV6-5
TGTGCCAGCAGAGCGAGGACAGGGGGTGCCGAGCAGTACTTC
CASRARTGGAEQYF
>TRBJ2-5|TRBD2|-|TRBV6-2/TRBV6-3
TGTGCCAGCAGTGACGGGGCTAGCGGGGGCCAAGAGACCCAGTACTTC
CASSDGASGGQETQYF